Each of the 12 T cell receptor beta chains below was sequenced from the same sample in a study of cytomegalovirus exposure and HLA in healthy donors. In the PCR, 60 Vbeta and 13 Jbeta primers were used. TCRdb's copy holds only in-frame clones and misses some; the assay was immunoSEQ multiplex PCR. This table holds over 95,000 clones, about 78% found once. Specimen: PBMCs. These receptors all stem from a woman under 40 in good health and CMV-seropositive.

The chain carries TRBV27 and TRBJ2-7; tentative D call: TRBD2 (5 bases). Trimming removed 3 bases at V and 0 bases at J, with 9 bases between. The CDR3 length is 14 residues. In germline, CDR1 is MNHEY, CDR2 SMNVEV (reference sequence). CDR3 amino acids: CASSFDGVSYEQYF. CDR3 nucleotides: TGTGCCAGCAGTTTTGACGGGGTCTCCTACGAGCAGTACTTC.

This chain links TRBV7-6 with TRBJ2-1, with D possibly matching TRBD2 (6 bases). Trimming removed 4 bases from V and 0 bases from J, with 16 bases in between. Germline CDR1 and CDR2: SGHVS and FNYEAQ. The CDR3 contains 17 residues. The CDR3 nucleotides read TGTGCCAGCAGCTCCCCGCCGGGGACTCCCTCCTACAATGAGCAGTTCTTC. It is translated as CASSSPPGTPSYNEQFF.

The chain couples TRBV5-4 to TRBJ1-6, with unresolved D. The CDR3 consists of 12 residues. The V gene lost 1 base and the J gene lost 12 bases, with 8 bases spanning the gap. CDR1 is SGHNT, CDR2 YYREEE, per germline (reference sequence). CDR3 nucleotides: TGTGCCAGCAGCTTGACTGGGCTACCCCTCCACTTT. Translated: CASSLTGLPLHF.

The chain carries TRBV6-6 and TRBJ1-5; D may be TRBD1 (6 bases). The germline gives CDR1 MNHNY, CDR2 SVGAGI (reference sequence). The CDR3 covers 15 residues. With 6 bases removed from V and 0 bases from J, the gap between germline ends came to 12 bases. The CDR3 nucleotides are TGTGCCAGCAGGTGGACAGTGGATAGCAATCAGCCCCAGCATTTT. Residues: CASRWTVDSNQPQHF.

The chain is built from TRBV10-3 and TRBJ1-2; D is undetermined. Germline V lookup: CDR1 ENHRY, CDR2 SYGVKD. V was shortened by 7 bases and J by 8 bases, with 14 bases between the two germline ends. CDR3 length: 12 residues. CDR3 sequence reads: CAITAGSLGYTF. For the CDR3, the DNA is TGTGCCATCACCGCGGGTTCCTTGGGCTACACCTTC.

The CDR3 DNA reads as TGCGCCAGCAGCTTGCTAGGGGGGGCTAATGAAAAACTGTTTTTT. This codes for CASSLLGGANEKLFF. The chain employs TRBV5-1 and TRBJ1-4; perhaps TRBD1 as D (6 bases). V was clipped by 1 base and J by 3 bases, with 10 bases between them. Per germline, CDR1 SGHRS and CDR2 YFSETQ. This CDR3 is 15 amino acids long.

This clone appeared once. V gene TRBV6-6 combines with J gene TRBJ2-1; D perhaps matches TRBD1 (6 bases). This CDR3 is 13 amino acids long. V lost 2 bases to trimming and J lost 4 bases, with 6 bases between them. Germline CDR1 and CDR2: MNHNY and SVGAGI (reference sequence). Here the CDR3 reads CASSYTGYNEQFF. The CDR3 DNA reads TGTGCCAGCAGTTACACAGGGTACAATGAGCAGTTCTTC.

This chain uses TRBV10-3 with TRBJ2-5; 11 bases are a match to TRBD2. V lost 4 bases to trimming and J lost 3 bases; unmatched junction nucleotides: 1. Germline V gives CDR1 ENHRY, CDR2 SYGVKD. This CDR3 is 14 amino acids long. DNA for the CDR3: TGTGCCATCAGTGTGACTAGCGGGGAAGAGACCCAGTACTTC. It specifies CAISVTSGEETQYF.

This clone was picked up a small number of times. The chain employs TRBV7-3 and TRBJ1-1; 7 bases are a match to TRBD1. V shed 5 bases, J shed 9 bases, and the junction held 6 bases outside the gene matches. The CDR3 consists of 12 residues. In germline, CDR1 is SGHTA, CDR2 FQGTGA. The CDR3 sequence: CASSQSTGQAFF. DNA for the CDR3: TGTGCCAGCAGCCAATCGACAGGGCAAGCTTTCTTT. The whole variable domain, remainder taken from reference TRBV7-3 and TRBJ1-1, is GAGVSQTPSNKVTEKGKYVELRCDPISGHTALYWYRQSLGQGPEFLIYFQGTGAADDSGLPNDRFFAVRPEGSVSTLKIQRTERGDSAVYLCASSQSTGQAFFGQGTRLTVV.

The rearrangement links TRBV19 to TRBJ1-5; D gene uncertain. The CDR3 loop spans 16 amino acids. From germline, CDR1 is LNHDA and CDR2 SQIVND (reference sequence). V lost 0 bases and J lost 3, with 12 bases in between. CDR3 nucleotide sequence: TGTGCCAGTAGTATAGATCTGGGAGCCTTCAATCAGCCCCAGCATTTT. Its translation: CASSIDLGAFNQPQHF.

V usage is TRBV7-8 and J usage is TRBJ1-1; D might be TRBD1 (6 bases). V was cut by 5 bases and J by 0 bases, with 19 bases left in between. Per the germline V gene, CDR1 is SGHVS and CDR2 is FQNEAQ. This CDR3 spans 17 amino acids. The CDR3, as DNA: TGTGCCAGCAGCCAGCCGGACAGTAACTTAATGAACACTGAAGCTTTCTTT. Translation: CASSQPDSNLMNTEAFF.

The rearrangement links TRBV5-1 to TRBJ2-1; 13 nucleotides line up with TRBD2. The CDR3 consists of 15 residues. Germline assignment: CDR1 SGHRS and CDR2 YFSETQ. V was pared by 5 bases and J by 10 bases, with 9 bases of the junction left unmatched. DNA for the CDR3: TGCGCCAGCAGTCCCGGACTAGCGGGAGTAGGGGAGCAGTTCTTC. Translated: CASSPGLAGVGEQFF.